These 19 T cell receptor beta chains share one sample of origin, sequenced in a study of blood T cell repertoires in COVID-19. Some clones are missing from TCRdb's copy, which holds only in-frame ones; the method was immunoSEQ multiplex PCR. The sample includes a few hundred thousand clones, approximately 77% of them seen just once. The source material was peripheral blood. The receptors here all came from a woman between 18 and 29 years old with acute or convalescent COVID-19.

The rearrangement links TRBV29-1 to TRBJ2-1, with 10 positions matching TRBD2. Per the germline V gene, CDR1 is SQVTM and CDR2 is ANQGSEA. V was clipped by 5 bases and J by 0 bases; unmatched bases: 4. This CDR3 spans 15 amino acids. The CDR3 coding sequence is TGCAGCGTTCCTAGCGGGAGTAGCTCCTACAATGAGCAGTTCTTC. This sequence encodes CSVPSGSSSYNEQFF.

The chain recombines TRBV5-4 with TRBJ2-7; TRBD2 aligns across 10 bases. After removal of 1 base from V and 4 bases from J, the junction contained 5 bases not matched to a gene. Germline V CDR1 and CDR2: SGHNT, YYREEE (reference sequence). The CDR3 is made up of 15 amino acids. The CDR3 sequence: CASSLQLAGGYEQYF. In nucleotides, the CDR3 is TGTGCCAGCAGCTTGCAGTTAGCGGGGGGATACGAGCAGTACTTC. The variable domain in full, completed from reference TRBV5-4 and TRBJ2-7, reads ETGVTQSPTHLIKTRGQQVTLRCSSQSGHNTVSWYQQALGQGPQFIFQYYREEENGRGNFPPRFSGLQFPNYSSELNVNALELDDSALYLCASSLQLAGGYEQYFGPGTRLTVT.

The V and J genes are TRBV7-3 and TRBJ1-1; D uncertain. The CDR3 is made up of 14 amino acids. Germline V CDR1 and CDR2: SGHTA, FQGTGA. V shed 2 bases and J shed 1 base, with 8 bases lying between them. CDR3 in DNA: TGTGCCAGCAGCTTATCTCCAGGGAACACTGAAGCTTTCTTT. The encoded protein is CASSLSPGNTEAFF. The variable domain in full, with the rest retrieved from reference TRBV7-3 and TRBJ1-1, is GAGVSQTPSNKVTEKGKYVELRCDPISGHTALYWYRQSLGQGPEFLIYFQGTGAADDSGLPNDRFFAVRPEGSVSTLKIQRTERGDSAVYLCASSLSPGNTEAFFGQGTRLTVV.

The V and J genes are TRBV5-6 and TRBJ2-5; no clear D gene. Looked up from germline, CDR1 is SGHDT and CDR2 is YYEEEE. The germline V and J ends were trimmed by 0 bases and 3 bases, with 12 bases remaining between them. The CDR3 is 15 residues long. CDR3 loop: CASSLGPVEEETQYF. CDR3 in DNA: TGTGCCAGCAGCTTGGGTCCGGTTGAGGAAGAGACCCAGTACTTC.

The chain couples TRBV19 to TRBJ2-7; 10 bases are a match to TRBD1. Germline lookup yields CDR1 LNHDA and CDR2 SQIVND (reference sequence). V was clipped by 5 bases and J by 4 bases; unmatched bases: 5. The CDR3 extends over 14 amino acids. The CDR3 loop reads CASSGDRGLYEQYF. The CDR3 DNA reads as TGTGCCAGTAGTGGGGACAGGGGACTGTACGAGCAGTACTTC.

CDR3 loop: CASSFGRTETQYF. In nucleotides, the CDR3 is TGTGCCAGCAGCTTCGGGAGGACCGAGACCCAGTACTTC. The V gene is TRBV11-2, the J gene TRBJ2-5; 7 positions agree with TRBD2. J was trimmed by 5 bases and V by 3 bases; bases with no gene match: 3. Germline V gives CDR1 SGHAT, CDR2 FQNNGV. The length of the CDR3 is 13 residues.

The rearrangement uses TRBV7-3 and TRBJ2-1, with 11 bases identical to TRBD2. The germline V gene encodes CDR1 SGHTA and CDR2 FQGTGA. The CDR3 consists of 18 residues. V shed 1 base, J shed 3 bases, and the junction held 8 bases outside the gene matches. CDR3 loop: CASSLNRPSGRYYNEQFF. The CDR3 DNA reads as TGTGCCAGCAGCTTAAATAGGCCTAGCGGGAGGTACTACAATGAGCAGTTCTTC. Variable domain in full (rest from reference TRBV7-3 and TRBJ2-1): GAGVSQTPSNKVTEKGKYVELRCDPISGHTALYWYRQSLGQGPEFLIYFQGTGAADDSGLPNDRFFAVRPEGSVSTLKIQRTERGDSAVYLCASSLNRPSGRYYNEQFFGPGTRLTVL.

The rearrangement joins TRBV6-4 to TRBJ1-2; possible D gene TRBD1, 6 bases. The CDR3 runs to 13 residues. CDR1 MRHNA and CDR2 SNTAGT come from the germline V gene. Trimming cost V 4 bases and J 6 bases, with 12 bases left between them. Here the CDR3 DNA reads TGTGCCAGCAGTGGAGGGGCAGGGGATGGCTACACCTTC. Translation: CASSGGAGDGYTF.

This clone was seen a single time. This sequence joins TRBV14 and TRBJ2-3; 7 positions match TRBD1. Germline CDR1 reads SGHDN; CDR2 reads FVKESK. V lost 7 bases and J lost 4; bases outside the gene matches: 20. This CDR3 is 18 amino acids long. CDR3 in amino acids: CASIDGARDSKTPDTQYF. DNA for the CDR3: TGTGCCAGCATCGATGGGGCCCGGGACAGCAAGACTCCAGATACGCAGTATTTT.

In its sample, this clone was seen a few times. This chain joins TRBV7-3 and TRBJ2-5; 7 bases agree with TRBD2. J gave up 7 bases and V 1 base, and 9 bases lay outside the gene matches. CDR1 and CDR2 (germline): SGHTA, FQGTGA. The CDR3 runs to 15 residues. The CDR3 nucleotides read TGTGCCAGCAGCTTAAATGCCGGGAGGTCCGGGACCCAGTACTTC. This encodes CASSLNAGRSGTQYF.

The V call is TRBV5-1, the J call TRBJ2-7; 8 positions agree with TRBD2. Unmatched junction bases numbered 11, after V lost 0 bases and J lost 0 bases. The CDR3 is 18 amino acids. Germline loops: CDR1 SGHRS, CDR2 YFSETQ. For the CDR3, the DNA is TGCGCCAGCAGCTTGGCCTTATCAGTCAGCGGGAGCTCCTACGAGCAGTACTTC. Its protein product is CASSLALSVSGSSYEQYF.

The J gene is TRBJ2-7, the V gene TRBV18, with 12 bases fitting TRBD1. With V trimmed by 3 bases and J by 3 bases, 3 bases remained unmatched. The CDR3 is made up of 15 amino acids. Germline CDR1 KGHSH, CDR2 LQKENI. The CDR3 DNA follows: TGTGCCAGCTCACCGGGGACAGGGGGCCTCTACGAGCAGTACTTC. As protein: CASSPGTGGLYEQYF.

This clone showed up just a few times. This rearrangement joins TRBV27 to TRBJ1-5, with TRBD1 matching over 7 bases. The CDR3 length is 13 residues. With 5 bases clipped from V and 5 bases from J, the junction kept 3 bases outside the gene matches. Germline values: CDR1 MNHEY, CDR2 SMNVEV (reference sequence). In DNA, the CDR3 is TGTGCCAGCAGTAAGGACAGGTATCAGCCCCAGCATTTT. Encoded protein: CASSKDRYQPQHF.

This clone showed up just once. This chain connects TRBV19 to TRBJ2-1; 8 positions agree with TRBD2. This CDR3 contains 15 residues. Germline V gene data show CDR1 as LNHDA and CDR2 as SQIVND (reference sequence). Trimming took 10 bases from V and 0 from J; bases not matched to a gene: 8. The CDR3 here is CATRPGGGSYNEQFF. DNA of the CDR3: TGTGCCACCCGTCCGGGAGGGGGCTCCTACAATGAGCAGTTCTTC.

The V call is TRBV11-3, the J call TRBJ2-3, with 9 bases fitting TRBD2. V dropped 1 base and J dropped 0; count of bases not matched to a gene: 11. CDR1 and CDR2 (germline): SGHNT, YENEEA. CDR3 length: 19 residues. The chain's CDR3 is CASSLGQIWREGSTDTQYF. CDR3 bases: TGTGCCAGCAGCTTAGGACAGATTTGGCGGGAGGGAAGCACAGATACGCAGTATTTT.

This chain joins TRBV19 and TRBJ2-7; TRBD1 aligns across 9 bases. The CDR3 runs 15 residues. V lost 7 bases to trimming and J lost 2 bases; unmatched junction nucleotides: 9. Germline V lookup: CDR1 LNHDA, CDR2 SQIVND (reference sequence). The CDR3 DNA is TGTGCCAGTATGTCGACCGGGACAGGGACCTACGAGCAGTACTTC. Protein product: CASMSTGTGTYEQYF.

DNA for the CDR3: TGTGCCAGCAGCGTAGCAGGCCAAACCTATAATTCACCCCTCCACTTT. Its translation is CASSVAGQTYNSPLHF. The rearrangement joins TRBV9 to TRBJ1-6; D call uncertain. Deletions cut 0 bases from V and 2 bases from J, with 9 bases between. This CDR3 is built from 16 residues. Germline V lookup: CDR1 SGDLS, CDR2 YYNGEE. Supplemented by reference TRBV9 and TRBJ1-6, the full variable domain reads DSGVTQTPKHLITATGQRVTLRCSPRSGDLSVYWYQQSLDQGLQFLIQYYNGEERAKGNILERFSAQQFPDLHSELNLSSLELGDSALYFCASSVAGQTYNSPLHFGNGTRLTVT.

The chain is built from TRBV4-2 and TRBJ2-1; the match to TRBD2 covers 10 bases. The CDR3 length is 16 residues. Losses at the gene ends were 1 base for V and 5 bases for J; bases not matched to a gene: 5. In germline, CDR1 is LGHNA, CDR2 YNFKEQ. Here the CDR3 DNA reads TGTGCCAGCAGCCAAGCTGGCCTAGCGGGAGACAATGAGCAGTTCTTC. Translated: CASSQAGLAGDNEQFF.

The chain carries TRBV9 and TRBJ1-1, with 7 bases matching TRBD1. Germline CDR1 SGDLS, CDR2 YYNGEE. The CDR3 length is 14 residues. V shed 3 bases and J 4 bases; nucleotides not matched to a gene: 6. The CDR3: CASSATGVGTEAFF. The CDR3 nucleotides read TGTGCCAGCAGCGCCACAGGGGTAGGCACTGAAGCTTTCTTT.